This TCR beta chain was sequenced in a study of blood T cell repertoires in COVID-19 (dated by TCRdb to the early 2020s). About the full investigation: The collaborator samples originated in the United States, Italy and Spain and spanned the acute and convalescent phases of COVID-19. The samples were drawn from the first 160 participants of the ongoing ImmuneRACE study and from some 1,300 subjects provided by 6 global collaborators. Sample metadata almost always included a de-identified subject ID, COVID-19 status, age in years and sex. The prospective study material was composed of cDNA or gDNA derived from T cells, B-cell-depleted T cells, or PBMCs. Where HLA class I and class II types were available, the types were taken from metadata supplied by the sample provider, not from assay-based typing. The repertoires were released in a freely available public database intended as a resource for research on the immune response to SARS-CoV-2. The dataset comprised deeply sampled blood TCRbeta repertoires from subjects exposed to, actively infected with, or recovered from COVID-19. General conclusions and limits of the study: How much clinical and demographic metadata was included differed by source and by participant, and the metadata was provided uncurated.

Enrolling through a virtual design, the prospective study's participants ranged in age from roughly 18 to 95 years and lived across around 25 United States geographic areas. In the prospective study, participants were assigned to cohorts based on the clinical history participants reported in a screening survey and a study questionnaire. Recovered participants in ImmuneRACE Cohort 3 were defined by two consecutive negative NP/OP PCR tests, clearance by a healthcare professional, or resolution of symptoms. Each participant in the prospective study had whole blood, serum and a nasopharyngeal or oropharyngeal swab collected by mobile phlebotomists. Prospective study participants could optionally give additional blood draws and questionnaires over a 2-month period. Before DNA extraction, blood samples from the prospective study were shipped at room temperature or frozen. The immunoSEQ Assay, a bias-controlled multiplex PCR, was used to amplify TCRbeta CDR3 regions from genomic DNA. In the paper's pipeline: The number of nucleated cells in each sample was estimated from the amplification of reference gene primers within the assay. To quantify the absolute abundance of each unique TCRbeta CDR3 rearrangement, sequence reads were collapsed and filtered. For each sample, productive Simpson clonality was calculated as the square root of Simpson's diversity index across productive rearrangements. TCRdb took over this immuneACCESS table, retaining in-frame rearrangements with V and J assigned. Such tables are incomplete; in checked studies, under half of the missing clones stem from an unresolved V gene, and the remainder is unexplained. The V and J calls and clone size come from that table; D and trimming were worked out from the DNA. The sample table records 95,000 to 150,000 clones; 84% of these occur just once. The ten top clones hold 3% to 4.5% of the sample.

The CDR3, from cysteine to phenylalanine, totals 15 residues. The sequence is cut down to CDR3 DNA, 45 bases in frame from base 1. Sequences SGHTA (CDR1) and FQGNSA (CDR2) are obtained from the germline V gene. Germline trimming amounts to 5 bases on V and 3 bases on J, with 9 as the count of junction bases outside the gene matches. Turning to this clone: What this receptor recognizes is not known. No much larger clonotype is one base removed from it; base qualities were not supplied.

The sequence joins TRBV7-2 to TRBJ2-7, with 8 bases matching TRBD2. The sample comprised PBMCs or T cells enriched from blood (not recorded which). The sequence was collected from a woman aged 25 to 39 who had recovered from COVID-19. The CDR3 protein: CASSPPGLGYYEQYF. The bases read TGTGCCAGCAGCCCGCCGGGACTAGGATACTACGAGCAGTACTTC.